Each of the 6 T cell receptor beta chains below was sequenced from the same sample in a study of T cells after yellow fever vaccination. TCRdb redid the calling of the 5' RACE reads with MiXCR, one entry per CDR3 protein. Of 95,000 to 100,000 distinct CDR3 sequences in the sample, about 5.8% were seen once. The material sequenced was CD8+ T cells sorted from PBMCs, taken 10 days after the yellow fever booster vaccination. The receptors were sampled from a young man who received the YFV17D yellow fever vaccine.

A few counts support this clonotype. The rearrangement links TRBV12-3 or TRBV12-4 to TRBJ1-1; D is unresolved. V was trimmed by 3 bases and J by 0 bases, leaving 8 bases between them. The CDR3 consists of 14 residues. The CDR3 DNA reads TGTGCCAGCAGTTTTGACCGTTTGAACACTGAAGCTTTCTTT. Residues: CASSFDRLNTEAFF.

The V gene is TRBV4-1, the J gene TRBJ2-7; D may be TRBD2 (5 bases). The CDR3 sequence is 13 residues long. Germline CDR1 reads MGHRA; CDR2 reads YSYEKL. In DNA, the CDR3 is TGCGCCAGCAGCCAAGGGGGAGCCTACGAGAAGTACGTC. Its protein is CASSQGGAYEKYV.

This chain joins TRBV7-9 and TRBJ2-7; D gene uncertain. Germline V gene data show CDR1 as SEHNR and CDR2 as FQNEAQ (reference sequence). The CDR3 spans 14 residues. V lost 4 bases, J lost 3 bases, and 13 bases lay in between. CDR3: CASSSHRLVYEQYF. The CDR3 DNA follows: TGTGCCAGCAGCTCCCACCGATTAGTCTACGAGCAGTACTTC.

V usage is TRBV7-2 and J usage is TRBJ1-2; D gene ambiguous. Germline CDR1 is SGHTA and CDR2 is FQGNSA. Trimming cost V 1 base and J 2 bases, with 11 bases left between them. The CDR3 loop spans 15 amino acids. The CDR3 sequence: CASSLGRARNYGYTF. The CDR3 coding sequence is TGTGCCAGCAGCTTAGGGAGGGCGAGGAACTATGGCTACACCTTC. Full variable domain (outside the CDR3, taken from reference TRBV7-2 and TRBJ1-2): GAGVSQSPSNKVTEKGKDVELRCDPISGHTALYWYRQSLGQGLEFLIYFQGNSAPDKSGLPSDRFSAERTGGSVSTLTIQRTQQEDSAVYLCASSLGRARNYGYTFGSGTRLTVV.

V and J are TRBV7-8 and TRBJ2-1; unclear D gene. CDR1 and CDR2 (germline): SGHVS, FQNEAQ. Trimming took off 8 bases at V and 9 bases at J, with 5 bases between the two ends. The CDR3 has 9 amino acids. This CDR3 reads CASGTEQFF. CDR3 in DNA: TGTGCCAGCGGTACTGAGCAGTTCTTC.

This clonotype has a handful of counts. The J gene is TRBJ1-5, the V gene TRBV12-3 or TRBV12-4; D unresolved. V lost 3 bases and J 4 bases, leaving 10 bases between the germline ends. This CDR3 is 14 amino acids long. The CDR3 DNA reads TGTGCCAGCAGTTTGGAACGTAGGAATCAGCCCCAGCATTTT. It codes for CASSLERRNQPQHF.